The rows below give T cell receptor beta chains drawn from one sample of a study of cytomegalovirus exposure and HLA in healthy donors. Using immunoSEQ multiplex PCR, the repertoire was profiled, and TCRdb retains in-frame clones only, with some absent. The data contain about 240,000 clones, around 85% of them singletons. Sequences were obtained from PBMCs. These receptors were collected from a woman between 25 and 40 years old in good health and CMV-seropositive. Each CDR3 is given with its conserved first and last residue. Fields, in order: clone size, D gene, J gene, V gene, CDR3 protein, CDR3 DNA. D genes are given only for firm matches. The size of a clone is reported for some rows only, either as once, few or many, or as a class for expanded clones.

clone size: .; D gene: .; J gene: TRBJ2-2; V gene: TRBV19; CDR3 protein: CASSIVGALEVGELFF; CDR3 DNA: TGTGCCAGTAGTATCGTGGGGGCGCTTGAAGTCGGGGAGCTGTTTTTT
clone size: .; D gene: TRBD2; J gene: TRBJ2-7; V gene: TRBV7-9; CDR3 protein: CASSTSGSGYEQYF; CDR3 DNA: TGTGCCAGCAGCACTAGCGGGAGTGGTTACGAGCAGTACTTC
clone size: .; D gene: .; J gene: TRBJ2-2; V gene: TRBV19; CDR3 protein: CACTPTSGESTGELFF; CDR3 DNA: TGTGCCTGCACCCCCACTTCGGGGGAGTCGACCGGGGAGCTGTTTTTT
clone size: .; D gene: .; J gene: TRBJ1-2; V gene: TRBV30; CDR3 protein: CAWTMGGQRYGYTF; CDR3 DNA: TGTGCCTGGACAATGGGTGGGCAGCGGTATGGCTACACCTTC
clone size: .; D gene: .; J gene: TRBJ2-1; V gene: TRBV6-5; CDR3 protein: CASSYSEGAYNEQFF; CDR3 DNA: TGTGCCAGCAGTTACTCGGAGGGAGCCTACAATGAGCAGTTCTTC
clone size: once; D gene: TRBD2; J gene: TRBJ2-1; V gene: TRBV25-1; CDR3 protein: CASSESSGSNEQFF; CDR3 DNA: TGTGCCAGCAGTGAGTCTAGCGGGAGCAATGAGCAGTTCTTC
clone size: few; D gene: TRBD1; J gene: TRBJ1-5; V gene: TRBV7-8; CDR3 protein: CASSRDRVGNQPQHF; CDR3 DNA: TGTGCCAGCAGCCGGGACAGGGTCGGCAATCAGCCCCAGCATTTT
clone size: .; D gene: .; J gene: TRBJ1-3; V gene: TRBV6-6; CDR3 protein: CASSLAGNTIYF; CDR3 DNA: TGTGCCAGCAGCCTAGCTGGAAACACCATATATTTT
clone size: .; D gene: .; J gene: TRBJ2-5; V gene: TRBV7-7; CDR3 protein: CASSPDQETQYF; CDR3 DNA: TGTGCTAGCAGCCCCGACCAAGAGACCCAGTACTTC
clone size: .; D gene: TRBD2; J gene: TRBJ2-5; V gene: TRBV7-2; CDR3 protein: CASSLAGGSEVRKTQYF; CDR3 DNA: TGTGCCAGCAGCTTAGCCGGCGGGAGCGAGGTCCGAAAGACCCAGTACTTC
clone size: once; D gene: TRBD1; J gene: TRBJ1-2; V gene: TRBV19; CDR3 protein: CASSSPDRGGYTF; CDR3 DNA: TGTGCCAGTAGTTCTCCCGACAGGGGCGGCTACACCTTC
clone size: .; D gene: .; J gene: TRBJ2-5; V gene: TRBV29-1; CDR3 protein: CSVEERQETQYF; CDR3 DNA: TGCAGCGTTGAAGAGAGACAAGAGACCCAGTACTTC
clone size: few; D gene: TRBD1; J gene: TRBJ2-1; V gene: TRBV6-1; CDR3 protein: CASSPGQEYNEQFF; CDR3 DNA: TGTGCCAGCAGTCCGGGACAGGAGTACAATGAGCAGTTCTTC
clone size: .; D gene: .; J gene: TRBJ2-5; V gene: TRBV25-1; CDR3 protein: CASSATGFQETQYF; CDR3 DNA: TGTGCCAGCAGTGCCACAGGCTTCCAAGAGACCCAGTACTTC
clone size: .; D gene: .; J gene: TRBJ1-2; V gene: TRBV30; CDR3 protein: CAWSPQTRYGYTF; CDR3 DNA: TGTGCCTGGAGCCCCCAAACACGTTATGGCTACACCTTC
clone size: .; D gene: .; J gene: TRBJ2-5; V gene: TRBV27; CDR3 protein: CASSLYPGETQYF; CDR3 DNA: TGTGCCAGCAGTTTATACCCGGGAGAGACCCAGTACTTC
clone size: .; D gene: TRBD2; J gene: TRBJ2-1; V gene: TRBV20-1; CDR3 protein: CSARENEQFF; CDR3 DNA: TGCAGTGCGCGGGAGAATGAGCAGTTCTTC
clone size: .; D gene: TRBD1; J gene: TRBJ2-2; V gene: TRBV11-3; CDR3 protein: CASSLGTGMTGELFF; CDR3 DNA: TGTGCCAGCAGCCTCGGGACAGGGATGACCGGGGAGCTGTTTTTT
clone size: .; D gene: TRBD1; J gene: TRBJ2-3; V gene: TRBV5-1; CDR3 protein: CASSLTGVTDTQYF; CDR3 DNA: TGCGCCAGCAGCTTAACAGGGGTAACAGATACGCAGTATTTT
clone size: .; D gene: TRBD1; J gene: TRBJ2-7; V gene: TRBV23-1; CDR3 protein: CASSQRMNDRDRTSYEQYF; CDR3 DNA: TGCGCCAGCAGTCAACGAATGAACGACCGGGACAGAACCTCCTACGAGCAGTACTTC
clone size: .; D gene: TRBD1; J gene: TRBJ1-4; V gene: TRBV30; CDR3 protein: CAWSPGQGAGEKLFF; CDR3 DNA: TGTGCCTGGAGTCCGGGACAGGGGGCGGGCGAAAAACTGTTTTTT
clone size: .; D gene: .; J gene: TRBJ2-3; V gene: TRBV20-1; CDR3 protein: CSATTDTQYF; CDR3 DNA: TGCAGTGCGACAACAGATACGCAGTATTTT
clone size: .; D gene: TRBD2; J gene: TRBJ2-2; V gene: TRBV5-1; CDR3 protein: CASLRTSTFPTNTGELFF; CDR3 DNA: TGCGCCAGCTTGAGGACTAGCACGTTTCCGACGAACACCGGGGAGCTGTTTTTT
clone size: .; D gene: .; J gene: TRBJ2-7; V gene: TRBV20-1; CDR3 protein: CSASQDYEQYF; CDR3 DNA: TGCAGTGCTAGCCAGGATTACGAGCAGTACTTC
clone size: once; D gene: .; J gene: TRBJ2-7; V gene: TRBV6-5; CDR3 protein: CASSYSSGNEQYF; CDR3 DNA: TGTGCCAGCAGTTACTCATCAGGGAACGAGCAGTACTTC
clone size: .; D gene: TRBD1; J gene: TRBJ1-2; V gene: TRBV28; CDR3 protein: CASSSRGQERETNYGYTF; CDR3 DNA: TGTGCCAGCAGTTCACGGGGACAGGAGAGGGAGACTAACTATGGCTACACCTTC
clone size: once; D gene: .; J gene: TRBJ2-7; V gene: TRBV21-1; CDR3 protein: CASSIPDREGQYF; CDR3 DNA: TGTGCCAGCAGCATTCCAGACAGGGAAGGGCAGTACTTC
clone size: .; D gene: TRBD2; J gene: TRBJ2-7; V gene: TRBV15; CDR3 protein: CATCRGLAGYEQYF; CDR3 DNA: TGTGCCACCTGTCGGGGACTAGCGGGATACGAGCAGTACTTC
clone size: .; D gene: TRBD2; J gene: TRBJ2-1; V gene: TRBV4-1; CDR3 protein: CASTQQGLAGFSEQFF; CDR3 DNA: TGCGCCAGCACCCAGCAGGGGCTAGCGGGGTTTAGTGAGCAGTTCTTC